This entry lists 26 T cell receptor beta chains sequenced from one sample in a study of T-cell reconstitution after alpha-beta-depleted transplantation in children. Unique molecular identifiers were incorporated during preparation of the TCRbeta library. TCRdb reprocessed the PCR reads via MiXCR and lists one record per CDR3 protein. In the table there are around 240,000 distinct CDR3 sequences, 7.5% to 10% of which are singletons. This specimen was PBMCs from the stem cell graft donor, taken from the stem cell graft. These receptors came from a human donor who donated a stem cell graft to a child with SCID.

This clonotype was counted ten times or more. This rearrangement joins TRBV20-1 to TRBJ1-1; D is ambiguous. The germline V gene encodes CDR1 DFQATT and CDR2 SNEGSKA (reference sequence). V lost 1 base and J 0 bases, leaving 9 bases between the germline ends. This CDR3 spans 14 amino acids. The DNA for the CDR3 is TGCAGTGCTAGAGTTCCCAGGTTGAACACTGAAGCTTTCTTT. It translates to CSARVPRLNTEAFF.

Note on this clonotype: It may be a read error: a sequence one base away is much more abundant. The CDR3 does not close with the conserved phenylalanine or tryptophan, likely indicating a read error. The chain carries TRBV4-1 and TRBJ2-7; no definite D call. Trimming stripped 0 bases from V and 1 base from J, with 7 bases between. Germline lookup yields CDR1 MGHRA and CDR2 YSYEKL. The length of the CDR3 is 14 residues. The CDR3 protein is CASSQDGRSYEQYY. As DNA, the CDR3 is TGCGCCAGCAGCCAAGATGGCAGATCCTACGAGCAGTACTAC.

This chain uses TRBV7-8 with TRBJ2-5; TRBD2 matches at 11 bases. This CDR3 region has 17 residues. Germline V CDR1 and CDR2: SGHVS, FQNEAQ. Unmatched junction bases numbered 12, after V lost 5 bases and J lost 4 bases. CDR3: CASSPALVAGGIETQYF. The CDR3 nucleotides are TGTGCCAGCAGCCCTGCCTTGGTAGCGGGGGGGATAGAGACCCAGTACTTC.

This clonotype occurred many times. The rearrangement uses TRBV7-8 and TRBJ1-6; D is unclear. Germline V lookup: CDR1 SGHVS, CDR2 FQNEAQ. Trimming left V 2 bases short and J 3 bases short, with 8 bases between. This CDR3 comprises 15 residues. This chain's CDR3 is CASSLTDFYNSPLHF. CDR3 DNA: TGTGCCAGCAGCTTAACAGACTTCTATAATTCACCCCTCCACTTT.

This clonotype was recorded many times. The J gene is TRBJ2-1, the V gene TRBV4-1; TRBD1 is a possible D gene (5 bases). This CDR3 region has 17 residues. With 5 bases removed from V and 4 bases from J, the gap between germline ends came to 21 bases. Germline lookup yields CDR1 MGHRA and CDR2 YSYEKL. The CDR3 bases are TGCGCCAGCAGCAGACTGCAGGGCCCTTTGAGTTACAATGAGCAGTTCTTC. Protein: CASSRLQGPLSYNEQFF.

This clonotype was seen ten or more times. The CDR3 here is CASSFDLGASYEQYF. CDR3 bases: TGCGCCAGCAGCTTTGATTTGGGGGCCTCCTACGAGCAGTACTTC. V and J are TRBV5-1 and TRBJ2-7, with a tentative D call TRBD1 (6 bases). CDR1 SGHRS and CDR2 YFSETQ come from the germline V gene. Trimming removed 2 bases from V and 0 bases from J, with 12 bases in between. The CDR3 is 15 residues long.

This clonotype was seen many times. The chain links TRBV7-2 to TRBJ2-3; 8 positions match TRBD2. The CDR3 sequence is 15 residues long. CDR1 and CDR2 from the germline V gene are SGHTA and FQGNSA. Trimming cost V 0 bases and J 5 bases; bases outside gene matches: 4. The CDR3 bases are TGTGCCAGCAGCTTAGCGGCGGGGGGCCAAGATACGCAGTATTTT. This codes for CASSLAAGGQDTQYF.

This clonotype was observed many times. The genes are TRBV5-1 and TRBJ1-5, with a weak D call TRBD1 (5 bases). The CDR3 loop spans 14 amino acids. Trimming cost V 0 bases and J 6 bases, with 10 bases left between them. Germline CDR1 SGHRS, CDR2 YFSETQ. CDR3 loop: CASSLEGVSQPQHF. CDR3 DNA sequence: TGCGCCAGCAGCTTGGAAGGGGTTTCTCAGCCCCAGCATTTT.

This clonotype has at least ten counts. The rearrangement links TRBV7-4 to TRBJ1-5; D unclear. The CDR3 covers 16 residues. CDR1 SGHVT and CDR2 SQSDAQ come from the germline V gene. V was shortened by 1 base and J by 2 bases, with 12 bases between the two germline ends. CDR3 residues: CASSLGTRGGNQPQHF. The CDR3 bases are TGTGCCAGCAGCTTAGGCACCCGCGGTGGCAATCAGCCCCAGCATTTT.

This clonotype occurred many times. This chain links TRBV5-1 with TRBJ2-5; 9 nucleotides agree with TRBD1. In germline, CDR1 is SGHRS, CDR2 YFSETQ. The ends lost 1 base at V and 5 bases at J; junction bases unmatched: 12. This CDR3 contains 17 residues. The CDR3 nucleotides are TGCGCCAGCAGCTTGATCCCCGGGACAGGGAGTGTGGAGACCCAGTACTTC. The encoded protein is CASSLIPGTGSVETQYF.

In this sample, this clonotype turned up many times. The chain couples TRBV5-1 to TRBJ2-7, with D unresolved. CDR1 and CDR2 (germline): SGHRS, YFSETQ. The CDR3 consists of 14 residues. The V and J ends lost 6 bases and 3 bases respectively, with 16 bases between them. This CDR3 is CASTNNDWGYEQYF. The CDR3 nucleotides are TGCGCCAGCACCAATAACGACTGGGGCTACGAGCAGTACTTC.

The chain joins TRBV23-1 to TRBJ1-1; 8 nucleotides agree with TRBD1. TRBV23-1 falls under the ORF class, with uncertain function. Trimming removed 3 bases from V and 1 base from J; junction bases left unmatched: 16. This CDR3 region has 19 residues. Here the CDR3 DNA reads TGCGCCAGCAGTCATCTAAAGGACGACAGGGGCGGCGGGAACACTGAAGCTTTCTTT. This codes for CASSHLKDDRGGGNTEAFF.

This chain uses TRBV4-2 with TRBJ2-3; D assignment may be TRBD1 or TRBD2 (6 bases each). This CDR3 is 16 amino acids long. V gave up 4 bases and J gave up 4 bases, with 18 bases separating them. CDR1 and CDR2 from the germline V gene are LGHNA and YNFKEQ. The CDR3: CASSPGPSGGPDTQYF. The CDR3 DNA is TGTGCCAGCAGCCCCGGGCCCTCCGGGGGCCCAGATACGCAGTATTTT.

This clonotype showed up many times. CDR3 in DNA: TGTGCCTGGAGTGTTGTAGTGGCCCGGGGGGAGACCCAGTACTTC. Its protein is CAWSVVVARGETQYF. The rearrangement uses TRBV30 and TRBJ2-5; a weak D match, TRBD2 (6 bases). Deletions cut 0 bases from V and 5 bases from J, with 16 bases between. The germline CDR1 and CDR2 sequences are GTSNPN and SVGIG (reference sequence). CDR3 length: 15 residues.

Note on this clonotype: A much more abundant neighbour one base away suggests this may be a read error. The rearrangement joins TRBV5-5 to TRBJ2-7, with a possible D match to TRBD2 (5 bases). Germline-derived CDR1 and CDR2 are SGHKS and YYEKEE (reference sequence). The CDR3 runs to 16 residues. The CDR3 reads CASTLEVRAGSYEQYF. The CDR3 DNA follows: TGTGCCAGCACCTTGGAGGTTCGGGCAGGATCATACGAGCAGTACTTC.

This clonotype has a count of ten or more. The chain joins TRBV18 to TRBJ1-3; TRBD1 agrees at 7 bases. Trimming took 2 bases from V and 0 from J; bases not matched to a gene: 10. This CDR3 has 18 residues. CDR1 and CDR2 from the germline V gene are KGHSH and LQKENI. CDR3 amino acids: CASSPTLGQDVSGNTIYF. The CDR3 nucleotides read TGTGCCAGCTCACCAACGCTCGGACAGGACGTCTCTGGAAACACCATATATTTT.

The rearrangement joins TRBV5-1 to TRBJ2-3, with D unclear. This CDR3 has 15 residues. Trimming removed 2 bases from V and 8 bases from J, with 18 bases in between. Germline CDR1 SGHRS, CDR2 YFSETQ. DNA of the CDR3: TGCGCCAGCAGCTTTAACCTGGACCCGTTTCGTACGCAGTATTTT. It specifies CASSFNLDPFRTQYF.

This clonotype has at least ten counts. This chain joins TRBV5-6 and TRBJ2-3; no clear D. The CDR3 totals 15 residues. CDR1 and CDR2 from the germline V gene are SGHDT and YYEEEE. Trimming shortened V by 1 base and J by 5 bases, and 14 bases separated the two germline ends. The chain's CDR3 is CASSLYVSLGDTQYF. The CDR3 DNA reads TGTGCCAGCAGCTTGTATGTATCCTTAGGAGATACGCAGTATTTT.

In the case of this clonotype: A read error is possible here, since a much larger clone lies one base away. This sequence joins TRBV27 and TRBJ2-1; 12 bases align to TRBD2. V shed 6 bases and J 7 bases; nucleotides not matched to a gene: 16. This CDR3 comprises 18 residues. Looked up from germline, CDR1 is MNHEY and CDR2 is SMNVEV (reference sequence). The CDR3, as DNA: TGTGCCAGCAGGCCACTAGCGGGGGGCCCTACCGCCGGGAATGAGCAGTTCTTC. It translates to CASRPLAGGPTAGNEQFF.

This clonotype was seen repeatedly, ten times or more. The junction does not match germline at one end; this may be a read error. The CDR3 protein is CASSRDTDTQYF. The CDR3 DNA reads TGCGCCAGCAGCCGGGACACAGATACGCAGTATTTT. The chain recombines TRBV6-5 with TRBJ2-3, with D tentatively TRBD2 (5 bases). Germline loops: CDR1 MNHEY, CDR2 SVGAGI. The CDR3 spans 12 residues.

There are many counts of this clonotype. The rearrangement uses TRBV25-1 and TRBJ1-2; D remains unclear. Germline V gives CDR1 MGHDK, CDR2 SYGVNS. This CDR3 has 13 amino acids. V lost 3 bases to trimming and J lost 5 bases, with 10 bases between them. The CDR3 region has the DNA TGTGCCAGCAGTGACCCCGCAATATATGGCTACACCTTC. Translated: CASSDPAIYGYTF.

The rearrangement joins TRBV21-1 to TRBJ1-2; the D call in the table, TRBD1, was not verified against the DNA. TRBV21-1 is given as a pseudogene. The CDR3 has 14 amino acids. CDR3 sequence reads: CASSTGQGADGYTF. The DNA for the CDR3 is TGTGCCAGCAGCACCGGACAGGGTGCAGACGGCTACACCTTC.

This clonotype showed up many times. The chain is built from TRBV20-1 and TRBJ1-2; tentative D call: TRBD1 (6 bases). Germline CDR1 reads DFQATT; CDR2 reads SNEGSKA (reference sequence). Trimming shortened V by 0 bases and J by 3 bases, and 8 bases separated the two germline ends. CDR3 size: 13 residues. This CDR3 is CSAREQGYYGYTF. DNA for the CDR3: TGCAGTGCTAGAGAGCAGGGGTACTATGGCTACACCTTC.

This clonotype came up a few times. The rearrangement links TRBV5-1 to TRBJ2-5; 9 nucleotides agree with TRBD2. V lost 4 bases to trimming and J lost 3 bases; unmatched junction nucleotides: 10. This CDR3 contains 16 residues. Germline CDR1 SGHRS, CDR2 YFSETQ. The CDR3 DNA is TGCGCCAGCAGCGAGATCGGCGGGGGGGTGAAAGAGACCCAGTACTTC. It specifies CASSEIGGGVKETQYF.

There are many counts of this clonotype. The chain carries TRBV5-6 and TRBJ2-5, with D uncertain. The V gene's germline CDR1 is SGHDT and CDR2 YYEEEE. The CDR3 length is 11 residues. V lost 0 bases and J 9 bases, leaving 6 bases between the germline ends. CDR3 nucleotides: TGTGCCAGCAGCTTGGGTTGGGCCCAGTACTTC. The encoded protein is CASSLGWAQYF.

This clonotype was found a few times. The genes are TRBV12-3 or TRBV12-4 and TRBJ1-3; no reliable D call. The CDR3 length is 14 residues. Trimming stripped 8 bases from V and 0 bases from J, with 11 bases between. The CDR3 DNA follows: TGTGCCAGCGCCGGCAGGCCCTCTGGAAACACCATATATTTT. Translation gives CASAGRPSGNTIYF.